This T cell receptor beta chain was sequenced during a study of regulatory T cells in long-lasting Graves disease. About the research overall: With positive TSH receptor antibodies and over 5 years of antithyroid drugs, Graves' disease was considered persistent. The study's findings and limits: Lower TCR diversity characterized persistent Graves' patients relative to newly diagnosed patients. Only a small sample size was used, which may have cut accuracy.

Time point noted: persistent/refractory GD, antithyroid drugs over 5 years with positive TRAb. Making the TCR library involved RNA that had been extracted from PBMCs. The authors drew approximately 10 milliliters of peripheral blood into EDTA tubes. This clonotype was detected a few times. The antigen is undetermined. Germline CDR1 and CDR2: SGHRS and YFSETQ. The length of the CDR3 is 15 residues. With V trimmed by 4 bases and J by 4 bases, 5 bases remained unmatched. Combining iRepertoire HTBI primers with Arm-PCR of CDR3 regions, the authors built TCR beta libraries. TCRdb passed the multiplex PCR reads through MiXCR, listing each CDR3 protein once. The sample has approximately 440,000 distinct CDR3 sequences; about a quarter are singletons.

V is TRBV5-1 and J is TRBJ2-2; the match to TRBD2 covers 9 bases. This TCR was sampled from a female donor with Graves disease. The sample consisted of peripheral blood mononuclear cells (PBMCs), taken when the disease was refractory, from a patient treated with antithyroid drugs. The CDR3 here is CASSPSGDSTGELFF. The CDR3 nucleotides are TGCGCCAGCAGCCCTAGCGGGGATTCCACCGGGGAGCTGTTTTTT.